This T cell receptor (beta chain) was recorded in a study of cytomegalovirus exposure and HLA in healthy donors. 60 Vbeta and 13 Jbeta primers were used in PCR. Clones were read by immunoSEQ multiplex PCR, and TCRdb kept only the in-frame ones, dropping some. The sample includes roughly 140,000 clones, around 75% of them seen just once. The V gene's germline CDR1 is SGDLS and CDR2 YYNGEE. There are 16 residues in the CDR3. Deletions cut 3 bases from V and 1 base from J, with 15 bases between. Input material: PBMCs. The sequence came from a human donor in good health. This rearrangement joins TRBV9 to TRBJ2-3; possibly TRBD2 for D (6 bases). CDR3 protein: CASSEVAASGTDTQYF. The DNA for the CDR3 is TGTGCCAGCAGCGAGGTAGCGGCTTCTGGCACAGATACGCAGTATTTT.